This paragraph covers one T cell receptor (beta chain) sequence. Its antigen remains unknown. Described time point: week 11, during vaccination. A 20-mer mutant IDH1 peptide at 300 ug was injected subcutaneously with topical imiquimod. The data derive from a study of a mutant IDH1 vaccine in newly diagnosed glioma. Study background: Vaccinations were initiated 4-6 weeks following radiotherapy alone, or were given together with temozolomide cycles. Patients had received radiotherapy, temozolomide, or both previously, most receiving both. General study results and limits: It seemed that pseudoprogression was not linked to changes in the top peripheral T cell clonotypes.

Sequencing used immunoSEQ multiplex PCR; TCRdb keeps in-frame clones, though not all of them. The sample includes under 150,000 clones, around 90% of them seen just once. Between the trimmed V and J ends, which lost 5 bases and 0 bases, there was a span of 11 bases. The CDR3 contains 14 residues. Germline V gene sequence: CDR1 LNHDA, CDR2 SQIVND (reference sequence). The source of this sequence is a woman between 50 and 59 years old with glioma. Sample: PBMCs, taken from a glioma patient whose treatment included an IDH1 peptide vaccine. The J gene is TRBJ2-7, the V gene TRBV19, with a weak D call TRBD2 (6 bases). CDR3 residues: CASSAGRSSYEQYF. The CDR3 DNA sequence: TGTGCCAGTAGTGCAGGGAGGTCCTCCTACGAGCAGTACTTC.